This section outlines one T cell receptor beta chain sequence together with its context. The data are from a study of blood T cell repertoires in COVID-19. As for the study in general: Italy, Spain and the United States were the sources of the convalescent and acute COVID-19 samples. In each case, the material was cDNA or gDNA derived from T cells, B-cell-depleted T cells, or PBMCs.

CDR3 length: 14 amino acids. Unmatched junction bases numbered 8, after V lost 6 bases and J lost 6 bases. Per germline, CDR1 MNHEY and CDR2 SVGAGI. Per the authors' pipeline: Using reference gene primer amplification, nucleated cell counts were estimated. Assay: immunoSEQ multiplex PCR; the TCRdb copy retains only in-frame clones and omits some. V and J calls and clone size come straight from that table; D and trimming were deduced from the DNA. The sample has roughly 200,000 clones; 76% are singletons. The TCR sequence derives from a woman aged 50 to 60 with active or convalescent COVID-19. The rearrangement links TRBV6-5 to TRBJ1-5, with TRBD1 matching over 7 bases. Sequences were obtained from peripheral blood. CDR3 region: CASRDRAWGQPQHF. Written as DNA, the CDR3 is TGTGCCAGCAGAGACAGGGCGTGGGGTCAGCCCCAGCATTTT.